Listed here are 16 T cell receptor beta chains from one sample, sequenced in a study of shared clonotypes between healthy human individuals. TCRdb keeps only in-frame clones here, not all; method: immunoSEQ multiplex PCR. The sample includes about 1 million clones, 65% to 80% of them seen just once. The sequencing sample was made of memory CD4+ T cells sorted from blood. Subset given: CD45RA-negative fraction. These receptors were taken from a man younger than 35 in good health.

The CDR3 DNA reads as TGTGCCAGCAGACAGGGAAGCTCCTATAATTCACCCCTCCACTTT. It yields the protein CASRQGSSYNSPLHF. This rearrangement joins TRBV28 to TRBJ1-6; possibly TRBD1 for D (6 bases). Between the trimmed V and J ends, which lost 6 bases and 0 bases, there was a span of 9 bases. CDR1 MDHEN and CDR2 SYDVKM come from the germline V gene. This CDR3 spans 15 amino acids.

DNA for the CDR3: TGTGCCTGGAGAAAGGGGTTATATGGCTACACCTTC. This sequence encodes CAWRKGLYGYTF. The chain links TRBV30 to TRBJ1-2, with D possibly matching TRBD1 (5 bases). Looked up from germline, CDR1 is GTSNPN and CDR2 is SVGIG (reference sequence). V gave up 3 bases and J gave up 5 bases, with 10 bases separating them. The CDR3 consists of 12 residues.

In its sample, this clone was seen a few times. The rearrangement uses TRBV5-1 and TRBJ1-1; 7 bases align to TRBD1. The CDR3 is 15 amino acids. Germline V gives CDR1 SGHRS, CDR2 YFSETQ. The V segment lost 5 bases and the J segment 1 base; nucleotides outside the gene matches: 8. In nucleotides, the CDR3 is TGCGCCAGCAGATTTACCGGGACAGCGAACACTGAAGCTTTCTTT. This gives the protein CASRFTGTANTEAFF.

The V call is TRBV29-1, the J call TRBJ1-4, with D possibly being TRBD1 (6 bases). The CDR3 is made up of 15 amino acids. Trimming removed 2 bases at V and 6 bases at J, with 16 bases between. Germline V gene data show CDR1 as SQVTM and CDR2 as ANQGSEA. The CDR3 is CSVETTGRTDEKLFF. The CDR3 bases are TGCAGCGTTGAAACCACAGGGCGGACTGATGAAAAACTGTTTTTT.

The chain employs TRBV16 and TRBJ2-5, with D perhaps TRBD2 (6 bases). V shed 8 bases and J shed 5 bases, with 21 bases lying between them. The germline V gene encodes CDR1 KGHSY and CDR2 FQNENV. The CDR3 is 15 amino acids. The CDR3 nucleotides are TGTGCCAGCTGCGTAAACCCCGGAGGGATGGAGACCCAGTACTTC. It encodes CASCVNPGGMETQYF. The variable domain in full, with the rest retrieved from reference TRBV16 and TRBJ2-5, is GEEVAQTPKHLVRGEGQKAKLYCAPIKGHSYVFWYQQVLKNEFKFLISFQNENVFDETGMPKERFSAKCLPNSPCSLEIQATKLEDSAVYFCASCVNPGGMETQYFGPGTRLLVL.

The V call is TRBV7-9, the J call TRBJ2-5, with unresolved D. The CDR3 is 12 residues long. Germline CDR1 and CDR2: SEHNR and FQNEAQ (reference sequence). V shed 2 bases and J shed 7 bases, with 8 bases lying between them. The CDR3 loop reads CASSLFPATQYF. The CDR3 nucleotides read TGTGCCAGCAGCTTATTCCCGGCGACCCAGTACTTC.

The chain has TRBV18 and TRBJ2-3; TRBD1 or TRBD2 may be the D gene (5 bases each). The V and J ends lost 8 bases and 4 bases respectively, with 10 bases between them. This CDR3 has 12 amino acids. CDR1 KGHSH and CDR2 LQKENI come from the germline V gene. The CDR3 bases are TGTGCCAGCGCGCAGGGAGCAGATACGCAGTATTTT. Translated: CASAQGADTQYF. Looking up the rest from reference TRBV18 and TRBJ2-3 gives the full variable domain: NAGVMQNPRHLVRRRGQEARLRCSPMKGHSHVYWYRQLPEEGLKFMVYLQKENIIDESGMPKERFSAEFPKEGPSILRIQQVVRGDSAAYFCASAQGADTQYFGPGTRLTVL.

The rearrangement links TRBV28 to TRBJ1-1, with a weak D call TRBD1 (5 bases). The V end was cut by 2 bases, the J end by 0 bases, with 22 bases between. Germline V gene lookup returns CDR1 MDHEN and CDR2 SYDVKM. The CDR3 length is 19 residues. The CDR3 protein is CASSLLSGPLVLMNTEAFF. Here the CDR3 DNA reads TGTGCCAGCAGTTTACTATCGGGACCCCTAGTCCTTATGAACACTGAAGCTTTCTTT.

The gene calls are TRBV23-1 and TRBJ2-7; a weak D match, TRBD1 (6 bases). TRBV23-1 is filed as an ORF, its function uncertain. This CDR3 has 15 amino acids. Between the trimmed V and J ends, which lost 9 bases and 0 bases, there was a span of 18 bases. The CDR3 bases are TGCGCCAGTCTACCAACAGGGCCCCTCTCCTACGAGCAGTACTTC. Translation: CASLPTGPLSYEQYF.

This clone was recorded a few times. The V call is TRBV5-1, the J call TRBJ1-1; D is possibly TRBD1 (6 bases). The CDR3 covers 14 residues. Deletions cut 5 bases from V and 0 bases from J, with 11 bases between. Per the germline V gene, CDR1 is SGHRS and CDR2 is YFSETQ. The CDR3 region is CASRPDSLNTEAFF. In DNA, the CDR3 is TGCGCCAGCAGACCGGACAGCCTGAACACTGAAGCTTTCTTT.

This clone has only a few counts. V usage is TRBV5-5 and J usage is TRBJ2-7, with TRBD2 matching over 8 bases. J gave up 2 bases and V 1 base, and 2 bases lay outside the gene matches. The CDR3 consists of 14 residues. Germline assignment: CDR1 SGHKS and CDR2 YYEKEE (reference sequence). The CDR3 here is CASSLRLATYEQYF. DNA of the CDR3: TGTGCCAGCAGCTTGAGACTAGCGACCTACGAGCAGTACTTC.

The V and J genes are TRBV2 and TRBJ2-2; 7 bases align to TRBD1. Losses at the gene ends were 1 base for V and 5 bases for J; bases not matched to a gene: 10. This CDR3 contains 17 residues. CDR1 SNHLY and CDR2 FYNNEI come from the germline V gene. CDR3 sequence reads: CASSEGMRQGETGELFF. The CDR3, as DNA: TGTGCCAGCAGTGAAGGAATGAGACAGGGAGAGACCGGGGAGCTGTTTTTT.

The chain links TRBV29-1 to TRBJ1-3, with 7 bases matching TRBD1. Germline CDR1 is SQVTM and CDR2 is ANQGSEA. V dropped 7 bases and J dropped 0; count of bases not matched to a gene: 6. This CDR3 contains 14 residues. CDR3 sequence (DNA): TGCAGCGCAGGGACAGCGATCTCTGGAAACACCATATATTTT. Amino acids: CSAGTAISGNTIYF.

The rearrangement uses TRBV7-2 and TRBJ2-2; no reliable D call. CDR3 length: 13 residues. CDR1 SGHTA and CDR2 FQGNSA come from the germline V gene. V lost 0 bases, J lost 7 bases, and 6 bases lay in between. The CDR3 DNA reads TGTGCCAGCAGCTTAGCGGGTAGCGGGGAGCTGTTTTTT. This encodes CASSLAGSGELFF.

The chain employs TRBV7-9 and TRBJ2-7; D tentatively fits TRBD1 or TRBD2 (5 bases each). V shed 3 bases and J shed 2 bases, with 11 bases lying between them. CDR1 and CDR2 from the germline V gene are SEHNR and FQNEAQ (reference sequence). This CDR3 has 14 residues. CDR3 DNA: TGTGCCAGCAGCTTTTTAAGGGGACCCTACGAGCAGTACTTC. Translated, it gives CASSFLRGPYEQYF. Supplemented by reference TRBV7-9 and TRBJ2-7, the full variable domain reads DTGVSQNPRHKITKRGQNVTFRCDPISEHNRLYWYRQTLGQGPEFLTYFQNEAQLEKSRLLSDRFSAERPKGSFSTLEIQRTEQGDSAMYLCASSFLRGPYEQYFGPGTRLTVT.

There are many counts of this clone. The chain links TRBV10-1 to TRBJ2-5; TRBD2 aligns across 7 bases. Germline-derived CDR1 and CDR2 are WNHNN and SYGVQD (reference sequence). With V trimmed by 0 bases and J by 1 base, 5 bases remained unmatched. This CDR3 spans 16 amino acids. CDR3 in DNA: TGCGCCAGCAGTGAGTCGGGGTCGGGGGGCCAAGAGACCCAGTACTTC. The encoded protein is CASSESGSGGQETQYF.